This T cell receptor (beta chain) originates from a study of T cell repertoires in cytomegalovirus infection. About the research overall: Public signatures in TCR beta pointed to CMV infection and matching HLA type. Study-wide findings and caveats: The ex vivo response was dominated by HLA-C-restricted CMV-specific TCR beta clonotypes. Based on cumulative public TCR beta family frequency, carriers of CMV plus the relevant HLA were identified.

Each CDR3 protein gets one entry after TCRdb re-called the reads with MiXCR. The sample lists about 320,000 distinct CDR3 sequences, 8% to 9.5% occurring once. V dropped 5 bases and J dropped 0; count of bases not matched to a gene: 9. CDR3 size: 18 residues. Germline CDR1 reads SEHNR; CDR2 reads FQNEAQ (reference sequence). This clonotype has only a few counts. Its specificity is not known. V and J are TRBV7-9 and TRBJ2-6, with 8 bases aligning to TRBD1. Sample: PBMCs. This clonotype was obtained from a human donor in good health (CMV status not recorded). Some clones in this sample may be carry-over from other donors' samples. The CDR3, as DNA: TGTGCCAGCAGCATAGGGACAGGCTCAACCTCTGGGGCCAACGTCCTGACTTTC. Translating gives CASSIGTGSTSGANVLTF.